This TCR beta chain was sequenced during a study of identical twins. CDR1 and CDR2 from the germline V gene are SGHRS and YFSETQ. This CDR3 region has 14 residues. Trimming shortened V by 3 bases and J by 7 bases, and 14 bases separated the two germline ends. Study-level findings and limits: Beta clonotypes that were abundant in cord blood contained fewer insertions, a pattern absent from memory repertoires. Twin pairs had excess sharing that was weaker in beta out-of-frame sequences.

In TCRdb, the 5' RACE reads were re-called with MiXCR into one record per CDR3 protein. The table includes around 530,000 distinct CDR3 sequences, approximately 16% detected once. This clonotype was seen only a few times. Antigen unknown. This same sample was also part of a study on yellow fever vaccine responses in identical twins.

Sequencing input: CD4+ T cells sorted from blood. The clonotype originates from a woman younger than 30 in good health. The V gene is TRBV5-1, the J gene TRBJ2-1, with D perhaps matching TRBD1 (6 bases). Here the CDR3 reads CASSSGPQGNEQFF. CDR3 nucleotide sequence: TGCGCCAGCAGCTCCGGGCCACAGGGTAATGAGCAGTTCTTC.